One sample yielded the 14 T cell receptor beta chains listed below, sequenced in a study of shared clonotypes between healthy human individuals. Terminally differentiated effector memory CD45RA+ cells were excluded by CCR7 positive selection of CD45RO-negative cells. Assay used: immunoSEQ multiplex PCR; TCRdb lists only in-frame clones, some missing. This sample carries 760,000 or so clones, about 96% of them seen once, and the ten largest clones take under 0.3%. The specimen was naive CD8+ T cells sorted from blood. These receptors all stem from a man aged 30 to 45 in good health.

The chain couples TRBV6-5 to TRBJ2-7, with 12 bases fitting TRBD2. In germline, CDR1 is MNHEY, CDR2 SVGAGI. The CDR3 is made up of 15 amino acids. The V segment lost 3 bases and the J segment 5 bases; nucleotides outside the gene matches: 5. DNA for the CDR3: TGTGCCAGCAGTTATAGCCTAGCGGGGGGGGACGAGCAGTACTTC. Translated, it gives CASSYSLAGGDEQYF.

The chain combines TRBV27 with TRBJ1-4; tentative D call: TRBD1 (5 bases). The germline V gene encodes CDR1 MNHEY and CDR2 SMNVEV (reference sequence). This CDR3 is 16 amino acids long. V lost 7 bases and J lost 3, with 18 bases in between. CDR3 protein: CASNRKGRPANEKLFF. The DNA for the CDR3 is TGTGCCAGCAATAGGAAGGGACGTCCAGCTAATGAAAAACTGTTTTTT.

J is TRBJ2-4 and V is TRBV29-1, with 7 bases matching TRBD2. CDR3 size: 14 residues. Germline V gene sequence: CDR1 SQVTM, CDR2 ANQGSEA. Germline trimming cut 0 bases from V and 3 bases from J; bases unmatched to any gene: 2. Here the CDR3 DNA reads TGCAGCGTTGAAGACTCTAGCGGCAAAAACATTCAGTACTTC. It encodes CSVEDSSGKNIQYF.

V is TRBV30 and J is TRBJ2-7; D is possibly TRBD1 (5 bases). The CDR3 is 12 amino acids. The V gene lost 0 bases and the J gene lost 7 bases, with 10 bases spanning the gap. Per the germline V gene, CDR1 is GTSNPN and CDR2 is SVGIG (reference sequence). In DNA, the CDR3 is TGTGCCTGGAGTGTACTGGGGCTTGAGCAGTACTTC. Encoded protein: CAWSVLGLEQYF. Based on the CDR3 plus reference TRBV30 and TRBJ2-7, the full variable domain is SQTIHQWPATLVQPVGSPLSLECTVEGTSNPNLYWYRQAAGRGLQLLFYSVGIGQISSEVPQNLSASRPQDRQFILSSKKLLLSDSGFYLCAWSVLGLEQYFGPGTRLTVT.

V usage is TRBV13 and J usage is TRBJ2-3; weak D call: TRBD1 (6 bases). Germline loops: CDR1 PRHDT, CDR2 FYEKMQ (reference sequence). The V gene lost 5 bases and the J gene lost 3 bases, with 18 bases spanning the gap. This CDR3 region has 16 residues. Written as DNA, the CDR3 is TGTGCCAGCAGCGCCATAGGTGGGGGCCGGACAGATACGCAGTATTTT. It yields the protein CASSAIGGGRTDTQYF.

CDR3 sequence (DNA): TGTGCTAGTGGTTTGGGGGACAGTGAAAGAGGCTACACCTTC. Protein: CASGLGDSERGYTF. V is TRBV12-5 and J is TRBJ1-2; 7 bases line up with TRBD1. J gave up 8 bases and V 1 base, and 7 bases lay outside the gene matches. Germline CDR1 LGHNT, CDR2 FRNRAP. This CDR3 is 14 amino acids long. Looking up the rest from reference TRBV12-5 and TRBJ1-2 gives the full variable domain: DARVTQTPRHKVTEMGQEVTMRCQPILGHNTVFWYRQTMMQGLELLAYFRNRAPLDDSGMPKDRFSAEMPDATLATLKIQPSEPRDSAVYFCASGLGDSERGYTFGSGTRLTVV.

The V gene is TRBV10-3, the J gene TRBJ2-1; 7 nucleotides align to TRBD1. The junction had 7 bases not matched to a gene; V was cut back by 3 bases and J by 8 bases. This CDR3 contains 14 residues. Germline V gene sequence: CDR1 ENHRY, CDR2 SYGVKD. The chain's CDR3 is CAISDETGYYEQFF. CDR3 nucleotides: TGTGCCATCAGTGACGAGACAGGGTATTATGAGCAGTTCTTC.

The chain recombines TRBV2 with TRBJ2-7; D may correspond to TRBD1 or TRBD2 (5 bases each). The CDR3 extends over 10 amino acids. Germline V gives CDR1 SNHLY, CDR2 FYNNEI. CDR3 sequence reads: CASRGRGFCV. CDR3 DNA sequence: TGTGCCAGCAGGGGACGGGGCTTCTGTGTC.

The rearrangement uses TRBV7-9 and TRBJ2-7; D perhaps matches TRBD1 (6 bases). Germline V lookup: CDR1 SEHNR, CDR2 FQNEAQ (reference sequence). The CDR3 runs to 13 residues. Between the trimmed V and J ends, which lost 2 bases and 5 bases, there was a span of 10 bases. CDR3 sequence: CASSLRGFHEQYF. The DNA of the CDR3 is TGTGCCAGCAGCTTAAGGGGGTTTCACGAGCAGTACTTC.

CDR3 in DNA: TGTGCCAGCAGCCAAGATCTGGGGACTAGCGAACTATTCTACGAGCAGTACTTC. This encodes CASSQDLGTSELFYEQYF. The J gene is TRBJ2-7, the V gene TRBV4-2; TRBD2 matches 10 bases. CDR3 size: 18 residues. Germline CDR1 and CDR2: LGHNA and YNFKEQ. The V segment lost 0 bases and the J segment 3 bases; nucleotides outside the gene matches: 11.

The rearrangement uses TRBV6-6 and TRBJ2-7; 7 nucleotides line up with TRBD2. From germline, CDR1 is MNHNY and CDR2 SVGAGI (reference sequence). The CDR3 length is 13 residues. Trimming at V came to 2 bases and at J to 5 bases, leaving 3 bases not matched to a gene. The CDR3: CASSYAGADEQYF. The CDR3, as DNA: TGTGCCAGCAGTTACGCGGGAGCTGACGAGCAGTACTTC.

This clone was seen only once. No DNA is shown, since the ends of the CDR3 on it are uncertain; the CDR3 is the one TCRdb lists. The V gene is TRBV12-2, the J gene TRBJ2-1. TRBV12-2 is given as a pseudogene. From its first to its last residue, the CDR3 has 16 amino acids. The CDR3 region is CASRPWGRGAYNEQFF.

V usage is TRBV27 and J usage is TRBJ2-1; D might be TRBD2 (5 bases). V was shortened by 6 bases and J by 13 bases, with 25 bases between the two germline ends. CDR3 size: 15 residues. CDR1 MNHEY and CDR2 SMNVEV come from the germline V gene (reference sequence). CDR3 sequence reads: CASSTPNTPIRGQFF. DNA of the CDR3: TGTGCCAGCAGCACGCCGAATACGCCAATACGGGGTCAGTTCTTC.

V usage is TRBV29-1 and J usage is TRBJ2-6; weak D call: TRBD1 (6 bases). The CDR3 spans 17 residues. V gave up 6 bases and J gave up 0 bases, with 18 bases separating them. Germline V gives CDR1 SQVTM, CDR2 ANQGSEA. CDR3 in amino acids: CSVPSDSTSSGANVLTF. CDR3 nucleotide sequence: TGCAGCGTCCCGTCGGACAGTACCTCCTCTGGGGCCAACGTCCTGACTTTC.